A single sample gave rise to the 17 T cell receptor beta chains below, sequenced in a study of T-cell memory formation after mild COVID-19. TCRdb analysed the 5' RACE reads with MiXCR anew, one entry per CDR3 protein. The sample has roughly 180,000 distinct CDR3 sequences; approximately 17% are singletons. The sample comprised PBMCs or a T cell subset sorted from them (not recorded which). These receptors were collected from a man aged 18 to 30 who had mild COVID-19 (a few samples of this study predate the infection). Cell type and time point are not known.

The V and J genes are TRBV15 and TRBJ2-2; D is unclear. CDR3 size: 16 residues. V shed 0 bases and J shed 8 bases, with 16 bases lying between them. Germline values: CDR1 LNHNV, CDR2 YYDKDF (reference sequence). CDR3 residues: CATSRDKGLRQGELFF. The CDR3 coding sequence is TGTGCCACCAGCAGAGATAAGGGTTTGCGTCAGGGGGAGCTGTTTTTT.

The genes are TRBV5-1 and TRBJ2-5; tentative D call: TRBD1 (6 bases). From germline, CDR1 is SGHRS and CDR2 YFSETQ. This CDR3 comprises 14 residues. V lost 4 bases and J lost 0, with 10 bases in between. The CDR3 sequence is CASSKGHDQETQYF. The DNA of the CDR3 is TGCGCCAGCAGCAAGGGACACGACCAAGAGACCCAGTACTTC.

This clonotype was observed a handful of times. The V and J genes are TRBV12-3 or TRBV12-4 and TRBJ2-1; D uncertain. The V end was cut by 6 bases, the J end by 8 bases, with 8 bases between. The CDR3 is 11 amino acids. The CDR3 region is CASRRVDEQFF. In nucleotides, the CDR3 is TGTGCCAGCAGACGAGTCGATGAGCAGTTCTTC.

The J gene is TRBJ2-2, the V gene TRBV7-2; D remains ambiguous. Germline CDR1 is SGHTA and CDR2 is FQGNSA. The length of the CDR3 is 13 residues. V was cut by 5 bases and J by 4 bases, with 8 bases left in between. Written as DNA, the CDR3 is TGTGCCAGCAGCGAGAAGCGCACCGGGGAGCTGTTTTTT. Translated, it gives CASSEKRTGELFF.

The rearrangement links TRBV4-2 to TRBJ2-6; no reliable D call. The germline V gene has CDR1 LGHNA and CDR2 YNFKEQ. Trimming cost V 4 bases and J 0 bases, with 10 bases left between them. CDR3 length equals 16 residues. The CDR3 reads CASSPRQNSGANVLTF. The CDR3 bases are TGTGCCAGCAGCCCCCGACAAAACTCTGGGGCCAACGTCCTGACTTTC.

The V call is TRBV3-1, the J call TRBJ2-1; D gene uncertain. The CDR3 is 12 residues long. The V end lost 5 bases, the J end lost 4 bases, and 6 bases lay between the germline ends. Germline lookup yields CDR1 LGHDT and CDR2 YNNKEL (reference sequence). CDR3 in DNA: TGTGCCAGCAGCTACGCTTACAATGAGCAGTTCTTC. Translated: CASSYAYNEQFF.

V gene TRBV12-3 or TRBV12-4 combines with J gene TRBJ1-6; 7 nucleotides align to TRBD1. V gave up 5 bases and J gave up 10 bases; unmatched junction bases: 11. This CDR3 is built from 15 residues. CDR3 protein: CASSLRQGGSSPLHF. CDR3 nucleotides: TGTGCCAGCAGTCTACGACAGGGAGGTAGCTCACCCCTCCACTTT.

This clonotype has only a few counts. The chain carries TRBV20-1 and TRBJ2-4; 15 bases match TRBD2. Germline CDR1 DFQATT, CDR2 SNEGSKA (reference sequence). This CDR3 is built from 16 residues. The V and J ends lost 6 bases and 8 bases, in that order; junction bases with no gene match: 11. CDR3: CSAPGLAGGLGDIQYF. For the CDR3, the DNA is TGCAGTGCCCCGGGACTAGCGGGGGGTTTAGGGGACATTCAGTACTTC.

This clonotype was counted between two and nine times. The rearrangement joins TRBV12-3 or TRBV12-4 to TRBJ1-1; D is ambiguous. The CDR3 is made up of 13 amino acids. V shed 7 bases and J shed 6 bases, with 15 bases lying between them. The CDR3 loop reads CASIEEESAEAFF. CDR3 DNA sequence: TGTGCCAGCATAGAGGAGGAATCCGCTGAAGCTTTCTTT.

This clonotype was seen only a few times. The genes are TRBV12-3 or TRBV12-4 and TRBJ1-5; D is unresolved. V gave up 3 bases and J gave up 11 bases, with 11 bases separating them. The CDR3 is 12 amino acids. The CDR3 region has the DNA TGTGCCAGCAGTTTGGGTTCCTTGGCCCAGCATTTT. This encodes CASSLGSLAQHF.

This clonotype was detected a few times. The chain couples TRBV6-2 or TRBV6-3 to TRBJ1-2; D is unclear. This CDR3 spans 14 amino acids. V shed 7 bases and J shed 4 bases, with 16 bases lying between them. The germline V gene has CDR1 MNHEY and CDR2 SVGEGT. CDR3 sequence reads: CASTDGPPSYGYTF. CDR3 bases: TGTGCCAGCACTGACGGGCCCCCCAGCTATGGCTACACCTTC.

V usage is TRBV7-2 and J usage is TRBJ1-2; D ambiguous. V was pared by 5 bases and J by 3 bases, with 13 bases between. The germline CDR1 and CDR2 sequences are SGHTA and FQGNSA. This CDR3 contains 14 residues. For the CDR3, the DNA is TGTGCCAGCAGCCTTCTCCTCGGGGACTATGGCTACACCTTC. Protein: CASSLLLGDYGYTF.

By proportion, this clonotype is medium-sized. The rearrangement uses TRBV7-2 and TRBJ2-3; no firm D call. The germline V gene has CDR1 SGHTA and CDR2 FQGNSA. The CDR3 contains 11 residues. The V gene lost 0 bases and the J gene lost 5 bases, with 0 bases spanning the gap. This CDR3 reads CASSLADTQYF. CDR3 bases: TGTGCCAGCAGCTTAGCAGATACGCAGTATTTT. Using reference TRBV7-2 and TRBJ2-3 for the parts outside the CDR3, the full variable domain is GAGVSQSPSNKVTEKGKDVELRCDPISGHTALYWYRQSLGQGLEFLIYFQGNSAPDKSGLPSDRFSAERTGGSVSTLTIQRTQQEDSAVYLCASSLADTQYFGPGTRLTVL.

This clonotype was observed a few times. This sequence joins TRBV15 and TRBJ1-1; 9 nucleotides line up with TRBD1. CDR3 length: 13 amino acids. After removal of 6 bases from V and 3 bases from J, the junction contained 2 bases not matched to a gene. In germline, CDR1 is LNHNV, CDR2 YYDKDF (reference sequence). The CDR3 is CATRTGGDTEAFF. CDR3 DNA sequence: TGTGCCACCAGGACAGGGGGAGACACTGAAGCTTTCTTT.

This clonotype was found a few times. The chain carries TRBV6-2 or TRBV6-3 and TRBJ2-7; D is possibly TRBD1 or TRBD2 (5 bases each). Germline-derived CDR1 and CDR2 are MNHEY and SVGEGT. This CDR3 is 13 amino acids long. V was shortened by 6 bases and J by 3 bases, with 12 bases between the two germline ends. CDR3 loop: CASSPSGGYEQYV. CDR3 DNA sequence: TGTGCCAGCAGCCCCAGTGGGGGCTACGAGCAGTACGTC.

Only a few counts were recorded for this clonotype. This chain connects TRBV29-1 to TRBJ2-5, with D perhaps TRBD1 (5 bases). The CDR3 spans 13 residues. V was shortened by 7 bases and J by 5 bases, with 17 bases between the two germline ends. Germline values: CDR1 SQVTM, CDR2 ANQGSEA. CDR3 amino acids: CSGGARSAETQYF. CDR3 coding DNA: TGCAGCGGGGGCGCACGATCGGCGGAGACCCAGTACTTC.

This clonotype was seen only a few times. The rearrangement links TRBV7-6 to TRBJ1-1; D remains ambiguous. CDR3 length: 13 amino acids. Trimming removed 4 bases from V and 2 bases from J, with 8 bases in between. In germline, CDR1 is SGHVS, CDR2 FNYEAQ. The CDR3 sequence: CASSSFANTEAFF. DNA for the CDR3: TGTGCCAGCAGCTCATTCGCCAACACTGAAGCTTTCTTT.